These 30 T cell receptor beta chains originate from one sample sequenced in a study of shared clonotypes between healthy human individuals. TCRdb keeps only in-frame clones here, not all; method: immunoSEQ multiplex PCR. Of roughly 2 million clones detected, 90% to 95% appear once; the ten largest clones hold 0.1% to 0.15%. The sample was naive CD4+ T cells sorted from blood. The subset was: CD45RA+ positively selected. These receptor sequences come from a man aged 18-30 years in good health.

The chain has TRBV6-5 and TRBJ2-2; the D gene could be TRBD1 or TRBD2 (5 bases each). The germline CDR1 and CDR2 sequences are MNHEY and SVGAGI. The CDR3 consists of 15 residues. Trimming took 6 bases from V and 2 from J, leaving 13 bases between them. CDR3 in amino acids: CASRPGTINTGELFF. CDR3 in DNA: TGTGCCAGCAGGCCCGGGACGATTAACACCGGGGAGCTGTTTTTT.

The chain recombines TRBV18 with TRBJ2-5; D is uncertain. Germline V CDR1 and CDR2: KGHSH, LQKENI. V lost 3 bases to trimming and J lost 2 bases, with 10 bases between them. CDR3 length: 14 residues. CDR3 sequence: CASSPRNNQETQYF. In nucleotides, the CDR3 is TGTGCCAGCTCACCGAGAAACAATCAAGAGACCCAGTACTTC. The full variable domain, in which reference TRBV18 and TRBJ2-5 provide the parts outside the CDR3, is NAGVMQNPRHLVRRRGQEARLRCSPMKGHSHVYWYRQLPEEGLKFMVYLQKENIIDESGMPKERFSAEFPKEGPSILRIQQVVRGDSAAYFCASSPRNNQETQYFGPGTRLLVL.

V gene TRBV11-2 combines with J gene TRBJ2-1, with TRBD2 matching over 8 bases. The CDR3 runs to 16 residues. Germline V lookup: CDR1 SGHAT, CDR2 FQNNGV. The V and J ends lost 5 bases and 8 bases, in that order; junction bases with no gene match: 14. CDR3 nucleotide sequence: TGTGCCAGCAGCCCAGAACTAGCGGCTCCACCCCATGAGCAGTTCTTC. It translates to CASSPELAAPPHEQFF.

CDR3 in amino acids: CASSQRTGGIDNYGYTF. In DNA form, the CDR3 reads TGCGCCAGCAGCCAACGGACAGGGGGAATAGATAACTATGGCTACACCTTC. This chain joins TRBV5-1 and TRBJ1-2, with 10 bases that match TRBD1. V shed 4 bases, J shed 1 base, and the junction held 10 bases outside the gene matches. The CDR3 sequence is 17 residues long. The germline CDR1 and CDR2 sequences are SGHRS and YFSETQ.

The rearrangement links TRBV5-1 to TRBJ2-1, with 7 bases aligning to TRBD2. The CDR3 consists of 15 residues. J gave up 3 bases and V 5 bases, and 8 bases lay outside the gene matches. The germline gives CDR1 SGHRS, CDR2 YFSETQ. CDR3 region: CASSSLSGGYNEQFF. The CDR3, as DNA: TGCGCCAGCAGTTCCCTATCGGGAGGCTACAATGAGCAGTTCTTC.

The chain carries TRBV6-5 and TRBJ1-5; the match to TRBD1 covers 7 bases. CDR3 length equals 14 residues. The J segment lost 3 bases and the V segment lost 6 bases, leaving 5 bases of the junction unmatched. CDR1 is MNHEY and CDR2 is SVGAGI in the germline V gene. In DNA form, the CDR3 reads TGTGCCAGCAGCGAGGGACAGCACAATCAGCCCCAGCATTTT. Translated: CASSEGQHNQPQHF.

The V gene is TRBV5-1, the J gene TRBJ2-7, with D perhaps matching TRBD2 (5 bases). V lost 3 bases to trimming and J lost 5 bases, with 12 bases between them. Germline V CDR1 and CDR2: SGHRS, YFSETQ. This CDR3 region has 13 residues. The CDR3 protein is CASSSSGVDEQYF. The CDR3 DNA is TGCGCCAGCAGCTCCTCCGGGGTTGACGAGCAGTACTTC.

The V call is TRBV7-9, the J call TRBJ1-1, with TRBD1 identical over 7 bases. This CDR3 has 15 residues. Germline-derived CDR1 and CDR2 are SEHNR and FQNEAQ (reference sequence). V was pared by 4 bases and J by 3 bases, with 8 bases of the junction left unmatched. The CDR3 region has the DNA TGTGCCAGCAGCTATCTGACAGGGTGGGACACTGAAGCTTTCTTT. It codes for CASSYLTGWDTEAFF. Full variable domain (outside the CDR3, taken from reference TRBV7-9 and TRBJ1-1): DTGVSQNPRHKITKRGQNVTFRCDPISEHNRLYWYRQTLGQGPEFLTYFQNEAQLEKSRLLSDRFSAERPKGSFSTLEIQRTEQGDSAMYLCASSYLTGWDTEAFFGQGTRLTVV.

This clone has only one observation. The genes are TRBV4-1 and TRBJ1-6, with TRBD1 matching 8 bases. This CDR3 has 15 residues. V was pared by 4 bases and J by 10 bases, with 9 bases of the junction left unmatched. From germline, CDR1 is MGHRA and CDR2 YSYEKL. CDR3 nucleotide sequence: TGCGCCAGCAGCCGCATAGGACAGGGACACTCACCCCTCCACTTT. It specifies CASSRIGQGHSPLHF.

V is TRBV28 and J is TRBJ2-1; tentative D call: TRBD1 (6 bases). Per the germline V gene, CDR1 is MDHEN and CDR2 is SYDVKM. The CDR3 has 15 amino acids. The V end lost 5 bases, the J end lost 8 bases, and 19 bases lay between the germline ends. The DNA for the CDR3 is TGTGCCAGCAGTCCGACAGGTATACGAGGCGATGAGCAGTTCTTC. It codes for CASSPTGIRGDEQFF.

With regard to this clone: Distinct nucleotide sequences in the sample also encode this CDR3. The gene calls are TRBV18 and TRBJ2-5; D gene unclear. This CDR3 has 14 residues. Germline V gene sequence: CDR1 KGHSH, CDR2 LQKENI. Trimming removed 2 bases at V and 2 bases at J, with 9 bases between. The CDR3 loop reads CASSPMDSQETQYF. The CDR3 region has the DNA TGTGCCAGCTCACCAATGGATTCTCAAGAGACCCAGTACTTC. Variable domain in full (rest from reference TRBV18 and TRBJ2-5): NAGVMQNPRHLVRRRGQEARLRCSPMKGHSHVYWYRQLPEEGLKFMVYLQKENIIDESGMPKERFSAEFPKEGPSILRIQQVVRGDSAAYFCASSPMDSQETQYFGPGTRLLVL.

The chain couples TRBV19 to TRBJ2-7; the match to TRBD2 covers 8 bases. The CDR3 sequence is 16 residues long. Trimming took 3 bases from V and 5 from J; bases not matched to a gene: 12. Germline V lookup: CDR1 LNHDA, CDR2 SQIVND (reference sequence). CDR3 sequence reads: CASSMSGAGVRDEQYF. Written as DNA, the CDR3 is TGTGCCAGTAGTATGTCGGGAGCGGGAGTTCGGGACGAGCAGTACTTC.

V and J are TRBV27 and TRBJ2-7, with 8 bases fitting TRBD2. The V gene's germline CDR1 is MNHEY and CDR2 SMNVEV (reference sequence). The CDR3 length is 14 residues. The V gene end was trimmed by 4 bases and the J gene end by 3 bases; junction bases not matched to a gene: 5. CDR3 protein: CASSYTGGNYEQYF. The CDR3 region has the DNA TGTGCCAGCAGTTACACGGGAGGGAACTACGAGCAGTACTTC.

V is TRBV5-4 and J is TRBJ2-5, with 7 bases lining up with TRBD1. The CDR3 runs to 14 residues. Germline CDR1 and CDR2: SGHNT and YYREEE (reference sequence). J gave up 1 base and V 5 bases, and 5 bases lay outside the gene matches. CDR3 sequence reads: CASRRNRGQETQYF. The CDR3, as DNA: TGTGCCAGCAGACGGAACAGGGGCCAAGAGACCCAGTACTTC.

The rearrangement joins TRBV19 to TRBJ1-2; 8 bases align to TRBD1. CDR1 LNHDA and CDR2 SQIVND come from the germline V gene (reference sequence). The CDR3 has 16 residues. V trimming: 6 bases; J trimming: 4 bases; junction bases outside the gene matches: 13. Here the CDR3 DNA reads TGTGCCAGTAGACAAAAACCGGGACAGGCGCTCTATGGCTACACCTTC. It yields the protein CASRQKPGQALYGYTF.

In its sample, this clone was seen once. Other nucleotide sequences in the sample specify the same CDR3. V is TRBV14 and J is TRBJ1-1; possibly TRBD1 for D (5 bases). Germline CDR1 is SGHDN and CDR2 is FVKESK. V was cut by 0 bases and J by 4 bases, with 12 bases left in between. The length of the CDR3 is 15 residues. As DNA, the CDR3 is TGTGCCAGCAGCCAAGATCACACCGGGGGCACTGAAGCTTTCTTT. Its protein is CASSQDHTGGTEAFF.

The rearrangement links TRBV13 to TRBJ1-5; D gene uncertain. CDR1 and CDR2 from the germline V gene are PRHDT and FYEKMQ (reference sequence). Deletions cut 4 bases from V and 5 bases from J, with 15 bases between. The length of the CDR3 is 15 residues. The CDR3 sequence is CASSSPGFAHQPQHF. The CDR3 nucleotides read TGTGCCAGCAGCTCACCCGGGTTTGCCCATCAGCCCCAGCATTTT.

As for this clone: The identical CDR3 is also encoded by other nucleotide sequences in the sample. The chain uses TRBV4-3 and TRBJ1-3; D remains unclear. The germline CDR1 and CDR2 sequences are LGHNA and YSLEER. V lost 0 bases to trimming and J lost 0 bases, with 6 bases between them. The CDR3 totals 15 residues. The CDR3: CASSQERGSGNTIYF. The CDR3 nucleotides read TGCGCCAGCAGCCAAGAGCGGGGCTCTGGAAACACCATATATTTT.

This clone is a singleton in its sample. This chain links TRBV18 with TRBJ2-7, with D hard to call. The germline V and J ends were trimmed by 6 bases and 6 bases, with 12 bases remaining between them. The germline gives CDR1 KGHSH, CDR2 LQKENI. The CDR3 is 12 residues long. The CDR3 is CASSPDPTEQYF. The DNA of the CDR3 is TGTGCCAGCTCTCCAGACCCCACCGAGCAGTACTTC.

This chain joins TRBV10-2 and TRBJ1-1, with D possibly TRBD1 on 5 matching bases. The germline V gene encodes CDR1 WSHSY and CDR2 SAAADI. The V and J ends lost 6 bases and 1 base respectively, with 9 bases between them. The CDR3 totals 13 residues. This CDR3 is CASRTQGNTEAFF. The CDR3 DNA sequence: TGCGCCAGCAGAACCCAGGGGAACACTGAAGCTTTCTTT.

The chain recombines TRBV27 with TRBJ2-1; TRBD2 matches 12 bases. CDR3 length equals 17 residues. V was pared by 3 bases and J by 5 bases, with 8 bases of the junction left unmatched. Germline V gene sequence: CDR1 MNHEY, CDR2 SMNVEV (reference sequence). The CDR3 sequence is CASSFQRLAGVHNEQFF. For the CDR3, the DNA is TGTGCCAGCAGTTTCCAAAGACTAGCGGGAGTCCACAATGAGCAGTTCTTC.

The J gene is TRBJ2-6, the V gene TRBV27; a possible D gene is TRBD1 (6 bases). The CDR3 is made up of 15 amino acids. Germline CDR1 and CDR2: MNHEY and SMNVEV (reference sequence). V lost 2 bases, J lost 1 base, and 6 bases lay in between. For the CDR3, the DNA is TGTGCCAGCAGTTTACAGGGGTCTGGGGCCAACGTCCTGACTTTC. It codes for CASSLQGSGANVLTF.

The count of this clone is one. The chain carries TRBV5-6 and TRBJ1-5; D may be TRBD1 (5 bases). In germline, CDR1 is SGHDT, CDR2 YYEEEE. V lost 3 bases to trimming and J lost 7 bases, with 14 bases between them. This CDR3 is built from 14 residues. The CDR3, as DNA: TGTGCCAGCAGCTCTCGGGGGGGAAGGCAGCCCCAGCATTTT. Amino acids: CASSSRGGRQPQHF.

The genes are TRBV5-1 and TRBJ2-7; 9 bases map to TRBD2. CDR1 and CDR2 (germline): SGHRS, YFSETQ. The J segment lost 3 bases and the V segment lost 0 bases, leaving 7 bases of the junction unmatched. The CDR3 is 16 residues long. The CDR3 region has the DNA TGCGCCAGCAGCTTGGACAGCGGGAGGACCTTCTACGAGCAGTACTTC. Protein: CASSLDSGRTFYEQYF.

The chain couples TRBV12-2 to TRBJ2-1; TRBD2 reflects the table's D call only, with no check against the DNA. TRBV12-2 is designated a pseudogene. The CDR3 totals 12 residues. The CDR3 DNA reads as TGTGCAAGTCCCATTGGGGGGAATGAGCAGTTCTTC. It encodes CASPIGGNEQFF.

This clone has only one observation. The rearrangement links TRBV7-9 to TRBJ2-3; no definite D call. This CDR3 region has 15 residues. V lost 2 bases and J 0 bases, leaving 9 bases between the germline ends. Per the germline V gene, CDR1 is SEHNR and CDR2 is FQNEAQ (reference sequence). The CDR3: CASSLLSVSTDTQYF. The CDR3 coding sequence is TGTGCCAGCAGCTTACTTTCCGTTAGCACAGATACGCAGTATTTT. Variable domain in full (rest from reference TRBV7-9 and TRBJ2-3): DTGVSQNPRHKITKRGQNVTFRCDPISEHNRLYWYRQTLGQGPEFLTYFQNEAQLEKSRLLSDRFSAERPKGSFSTLEIQRTEQGDSAMYLCASSLLSVSTDTQYFGPGTRLTVL.

The rearrangement joins TRBV2 to TRBJ2-7; D is perhaps TRBD2 (5 bases). Germline V gene lookup returns CDR1 SNHLY and CDR2 FYNNEI. Trimming stripped 11 bases from V and 0 bases from J, with 11 bases between. The CDR3 loop spans 12 amino acids. In DNA form, the CDR3 reads TGTGCCTGCACCGGGGACTCCTACGAGCAGTACTTC. Translation: CACTGDSYEQYF.

The chain is built from TRBV5-1 and TRBJ2-3, with TRBD2 matching 14 bases. This CDR3 is 16 amino acids long. The V segment lost 4 bases and the J segment 3 bases; nucleotides outside the gene matches: 4. Germline values: CDR1 SGHRS, CDR2 YFSETQ. For the CDR3, the DNA is TGCGCCAGCAGCGCAGGGACTAGCGGGAGTACAGATACGCAGTATTTT. Translating gives CASSAGTSGSTDTQYF.

Points on this clone: Sequence at one end of the junction differs from germline and may be a read error. The J gene is TRBJ1-2, the V gene TRBV7-7; D ambiguous. Per the germline V gene, CDR1 is SSHAT and CDR2 is FNYEAQ (reference sequence). There are 16 residues in the CDR3. The CDR3 here is CASSPHLDKYDYGYTF. The CDR3 DNA is TGTGCTAGCAGCCCGCATCTCGACAAGTACGACTATGGCTACACCTTC.

The V gene is TRBV28, the J gene TRBJ2-3, with 12 bases identical to TRBD1. V was pared by 1 base and J by 4 bases, with 6 bases of the junction left unmatched. The CDR3 is made up of 17 amino acids. In germline, CDR1 is MDHEN, CDR2 SYDVKM. The CDR3 DNA sequence: TGTGCCAGCAGTTTATTTCCCGGGACAGGGGGCGCAGATACGCAGTATTTT. Encoded protein: CASSLFPGTGGADTQYF.